Reported below is one T cell receptor beta chain. With 4 bases removed from V and 5 bases from J, the gap between germline ends came to 14 bases. This CDR3 is built from 15 residues. CDR1 and CDR2 from the germline V gene are KGHDR and SFDVKD. These data come from a study of blood T cell repertoires in COVID-19. Profiled with immunoSEQ multiplex PCR; TCRdb holds only in-frame clones, not every one. The sample has about 480,000 clones, around 85% seen once. The rearrangement links TRBV24-1 to TRBJ1-5; TRBD1 is a possible D gene (6 bases). Sequencing was performed on PBMCs or T cells enriched from blood (not recorded which). This sequence originates from a woman aged 55-75 years who had recovered from COVID-19. CDR3 in amino acids: CATSDWDTGDQPQHF. For the CDR3, the DNA is TGTGCCACCAGTGACTGGGACACCGGAGATCAGCCCCAGCATTTT.